This T cell receptor beta chain was obtained from a study of quantifying T cell responses using KT2 cells. Overall study context: Reverse transcription used primers in the TCR alpha and beta constant regions.

A single-stranded UMI oligo with SP2 sequence was ligated to cDNA 3' ends. An equimolar mix of RC1.1 and RC1.2 primed the beta chain across TRBC1 and TRBC2. Each CDR3 protein is one row after TCRdb ran MiXCR on the UMI-ligation and nested PCR reads. The sample holds tens of thousands of distinct CDR3 sequences, 11% seen once. This clonotype was seen repeatedly, ten times or more. Germline CDR1 is MNHEY and CDR2 is SVGAGI. This CDR3 region has 11 residues. V was pared by 7 bases and J by 5 bases, with 8 bases between. The chain has TRBV6-5 and TRBJ2-5; D unresolved. The sequenced sample was PBMCs spiked with cells of the T cell clone KT2. This sequence was found in a human donor. CDR3 sequence: CASTNGETQYF. CDR3 coding DNA: TGTGCCAGCACCAACGGGGAGACCCAGTACTTC.